The TCR beta chain under discussion was sequenced for a study of blood T cell repertoires in COVID-19. Study background: Specimens from acute and convalescent COVID-19 originated in the United States, Italy and Spain. The analysed material was cDNA or gDNA that came from T cells, B-cell-depleted T cells, or PBMCs.

In the source study's methods: Nucleated cell counts were estimated from reference gene primer amplification. Here immunoSEQ multiplex PCR was the method, and the copy in TCRdb shows in-frame clones only, minus some. V and J calls and clone size are as listed in that table; D and trimming were resolved from the DNA. The top ten clones hold less than 3% of a sample with about 180,000 clones, around 83% of them seen once. This clonotype was sampled from a woman aged 25-40 years with active or convalescent COVID-19. Source material: peripheral blood.

As DNA, the CDR3 is TGTGCCAGCAGTTCGCGTGAGCAGTACTTC. It yields the protein CASSSREQYF. The rearrangement uses TRBV28 and TRBJ2-7; D gene ambiguous. The CDR3 is 10 residues long. CDR1 and CDR2 from the germline V gene are MDHEN and SYDVKM. Trimming left V 4 bases short and J 7 bases short, with 5 bases between.